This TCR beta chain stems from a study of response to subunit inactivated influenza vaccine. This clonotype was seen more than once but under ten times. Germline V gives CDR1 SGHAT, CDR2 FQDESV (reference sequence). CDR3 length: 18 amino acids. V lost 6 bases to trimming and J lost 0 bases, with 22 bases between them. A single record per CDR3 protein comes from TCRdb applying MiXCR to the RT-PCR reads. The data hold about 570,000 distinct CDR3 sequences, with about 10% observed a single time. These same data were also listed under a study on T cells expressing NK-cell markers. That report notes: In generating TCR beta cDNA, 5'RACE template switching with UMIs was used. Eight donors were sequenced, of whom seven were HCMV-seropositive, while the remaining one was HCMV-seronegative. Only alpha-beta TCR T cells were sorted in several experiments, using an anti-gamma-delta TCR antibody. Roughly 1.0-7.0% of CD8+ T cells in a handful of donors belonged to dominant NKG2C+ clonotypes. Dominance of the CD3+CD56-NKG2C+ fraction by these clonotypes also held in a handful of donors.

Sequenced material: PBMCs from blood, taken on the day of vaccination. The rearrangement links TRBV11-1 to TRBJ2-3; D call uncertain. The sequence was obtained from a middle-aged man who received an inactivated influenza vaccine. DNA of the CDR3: TGTGCCAGCAGGGTGGAACTACCTGGCGGAACTAGCACAGATACGCAGTATTTT. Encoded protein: CASRVELPGGTSTDTQYF.